The clone carrying this T cell receptor beta chain has just one count. Its cognate antigen is unknown. This entry belongs to a study of tumor and adjacent non-tumor tissue in lung cancer. Study-wide results and caveats: Normal lung showed higher cumulative top 100 clone frequency than tumor. Significantly higher TCR diversity was found in tumor than normal lung.

The template was RNA from unsorted bulk tissue. Newly diagnosed lung cancer patients had thoracic surgery in China, August–late 2014, without prior chemotherapy. This CDR3 is 17 amino acids long. In germline, CDR1 is MNHNY, CDR2 SVGAGI (reference sequence). Three rounds of nested PCR, following a modified ARM-PCR protocol, produced the TCRbeta library. Using its own MiXCR run on the multiplex PCR reads, TCRdb lists one record per CDR3 protein. The sample yields about 93,000 distinct CDR3 sequences, about 72% seen once. The receptor comes from a man in his 60s with non-small cell lung cancer. The specimen was lung tumor tissue. The chain has TRBV6-6 and TRBJ2-3, with a weak D call TRBD1 (6 bases). CDR3 loop: CVSRPYRDTVSTDTQYF. The CDR3, as DNA: TGTGTAAGCAGGCCATATCGGGACACGGTGAGCACAGATACGCAGTATTTT.